This T cell receptor beta chain stems from a study of blood T cell repertoires in COVID-19. Background on the study: Acute-phase and convalescent COVID-19 samples originated in the United States, Italy and Spain. Sources were T cells, B-cell-depleted T cells, or PBMCs; the material itself was cDNA or gDNA.

The CDR3 is 16 amino acids. V was clipped by 7 bases and J by 4 bases, with 22 bases between them. From germline, CDR1 is MNHEY and CDR2 SMNVEV (reference sequence). In the study's own analysis: Estimation of nucleated cell counts was performed using reference gene primer amplification. Some clones are missing from TCRdb's copy, which holds only in-frame ones; the method was immunoSEQ multiplex PCR. Clonal size and the V and J genes are those of that table, whereas D and trimming came from the DNA. The sample consists of approximately 10,000 clones, 70% to 90% of them appearing once. Sample: peripheral blood. The genes are TRBV27 and TRBJ1-1, with TRBD1 as a possible D gene (5 bases). The receptor's source is a human donor in a cohort sampled during active COVID-19. The CDR3, as DNA: TGTGCCAGCAAACCCAGGGCAGGCCGTATCATCACTGAAGCTTTCTTT. Its protein is CASKPRAGRIITEAFF.